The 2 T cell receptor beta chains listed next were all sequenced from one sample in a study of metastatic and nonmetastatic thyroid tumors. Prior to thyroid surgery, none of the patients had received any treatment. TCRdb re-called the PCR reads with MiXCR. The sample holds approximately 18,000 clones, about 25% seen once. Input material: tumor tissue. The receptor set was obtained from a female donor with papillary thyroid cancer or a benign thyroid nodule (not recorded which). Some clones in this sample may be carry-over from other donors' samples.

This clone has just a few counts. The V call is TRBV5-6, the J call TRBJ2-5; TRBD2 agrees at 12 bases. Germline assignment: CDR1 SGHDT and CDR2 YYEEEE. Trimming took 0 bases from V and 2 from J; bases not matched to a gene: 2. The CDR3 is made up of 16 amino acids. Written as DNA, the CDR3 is TGTGCCAGCAGCTTGGCGCTAGCGGGGGGGCAAGAGACCCAGTACTTC. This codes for CASSLALAGGQETQYF.

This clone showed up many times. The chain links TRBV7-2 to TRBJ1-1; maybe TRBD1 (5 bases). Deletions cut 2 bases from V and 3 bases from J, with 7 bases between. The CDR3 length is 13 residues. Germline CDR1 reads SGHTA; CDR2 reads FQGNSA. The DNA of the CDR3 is TGTGCCAGCAGCTTAAGCAGGGACACTGAAGCTTTCTTT. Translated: CASSLSRDTEAFF.